The clone carrying this T cell receptor (beta chain) showed up just a few times. Its antigen is unknown. V trimming: 3 bases; J trimming: 3 bases; junction bases outside the gene matches: 12. There are 16 residues in the CDR3. Germline CDR1 DFQATT, CDR2 SNEGSKA (reference sequence). This record belongs to a study of early T cells in non-severe SARS-CoV-2 infection. Looking at the study overall: Sequenced bulk RNA came from whole blood that was unsorted, and chains were unpaired.

The library protocol tagged individual cDNA molecules with unique molecular identifiers. TCRdb called the 5' RACE reads again in MiXCR, with one record for every CDR3 protein. Of more than 80,000 distinct CDR3 sequences in the sample, 16% were seen once. Findings and caveats of the study: VDJdb matches were skewed toward anti-spike CD8 T cell responses.

Sequenced input: whole blood. This TCR came from an adult who was a healthcare worker with PCR-confirmed SARS-CoV-2 infection or an uninfected control (not recorded which). The genes are TRBV20-1 and TRBJ2-7; 9 bases line up with TRBD2. The CDR3 DNA reads as TGCAGTGCTAGGAGGGGATTGGTAGCGGGAGTCTACGAGCAGTACTTC. This codes for CSARRGLVAGVYEQYF.